This T cell receptor beta chain derives from a study of blood T cell repertoires in COVID-19. The wider study: Either two negative PCRs, clearance, or symptom resolution qualified Cohort 3 donors as recovered. Some COVID-19 samples were acute and others convalescent; all came from the United States, Italy and Spain.

Only in-frame clones appear in the TCRdb table, and some are missing; sequencing was by immunoSEQ multiplex PCR. Here the sample spans some 180,000 clones, 79% being singletons. V shed 3 bases and J shed 0 bases, with 9 bases lying between them. The CDR3 length is 15 residues. CDR1 is MNHNS, CDR2 SASEGT, per germline. Enrolled through a virtual design, the participants were between 18 and 89 years of age and came from around 25 US areas. The chain is built from TRBV6-1 and TRBJ2-1; D is unresolved. This TCR was recovered from a woman in her 70s in a cohort exposed to, infected with or recovered from COVID-19 (not recorded which). Sequencing used PBMCs or T cells enriched from blood (not recorded which). CDR3 loop: CASSDSWSSYNEQFF. The CDR3 nucleotides read TGTGCCAGCAGTGATTCGTGGAGCTCCTACAATGAGCAGTTCTTC.